This note documents a single T cell receptor beta chain sequence. What it binds is not known. As CD8+CD4-CCR7+CD45RA+ cells, naive CD8 T cells were sorted. Trimming removed 0 bases from V and 10 bases from J; junction bases left unmatched: 5. Germline assignment: CDR1 SGDLS and CDR2 YYNGEE. CDR3 length: 15 amino acids. The sample belongs to a study of molecular identifiers for immune sequencing clone quantification. Study results and caveats: Sharing of a barcode by identical TCR molecules could cause highly expanded clone sizes to be underestimated.

TCRdb reanalysed the PCR reads using MiXCR and keeps one entry per CDR3 protein. The profile covers a few hundred thousand distinct CDR3 sequences, with around 25% appearing a single time and approximately 0.76% taken by the ten largest. This TCR came from a human donor in good health. Some libraries in this study had Jurkat cell RNA spiked in. V is TRBV9 and J is TRBJ1-6; 9 bases fit TRBD1. Material for sequencing was naive CD8+ T cells from blood, with Jurkat cell RNA spiked in. The subset is: FACS-sorted CD8+CD4-CCR7+CD45RA+ naive T cells. As DNA, the CDR3 is TGTGCCAGCAGCGTAGCTACAGGGGGCGCCTCACCCCTCCACTTT. Its translation is CASSVATGGASPLHF.